These 16 T cell receptor beta chains originate from one sample sequenced in a study of T cells expressing NK-cell markers. TCRdb re-called the 5' RACE reads and gives one entry per CDR3 protein, without DNA. The sample data list over 120,000 distinct CDR3 sequences. Sequenced material: blood T cells: a sorted CD56 or NKG2C T cell subset, CD4+ or CD8+ T cells, or bulk PBMC T cells (not recorded which). These receptors came from a young man in good health.

The chain carries TRBV5-4 and TRBJ1-1; with no DNA, the TCRdb D assignment of TRBD1 cannot be verified. CDR3 length: 13 amino acids. The germline V gene has CDR1 SGHNT and CDR2 YYREEE (reference sequence). CDR3 residues: CASSDWTLQEAFF.

This chain connects TRBV29-1 to TRBJ2-3; lacking DNA, the TRBD1 call made by TCRdb goes unchecked. The CDR3 is made up of 13 amino acids. From germline, CDR1 is SQVTM and CDR2 ANQGSEA. The CDR3 protein is CSAETESTDTQYF.

This sequence joins TRBV4-2 and TRBJ2-5; no DNA is available, so the TRBD1 call from TCRdb remains unchecked. The CDR3 extends over 14 amino acids. The germline gives CDR1 LGHNA, CDR2 YNFKEQ. CDR3 residues: CASSPIPEGETQYF.

This sequence joins TRBV3-1 and TRBJ2-2. CDR1 LGHDT and CDR2 YNNKEL come from the germline V gene (reference sequence). This CDR3 contains 15 residues. CDR3 sequence reads: CASSQDRNTFGELFF.

The chain carries TRBV23-1 and TRBJ2-1; checking the TCRdb D call of TRBD1 is not possible without DNA. TRBV23-1 is assigned to the ORF class and has an uncertain function. This CDR3 contains 16 residues. CDR3 sequence: CASSQARDRGYNEQFF.

The chain joins TRBV12-3 or TRBV12-4 to TRBJ1-2. This CDR3 contains 11 residues. The CDR3 sequence is CASSDGWGYTF.

The rearrangement joins TRBV6-5 to TRBJ1-1; TCRdb's D gene call, TRBD1, goes unchecked for lack of DNA. CDR1 is MNHEY and CDR2 is SVGAGI in the germline V gene. This CDR3 contains 14 residues. CDR3 loop: CASSYSDPGAGAFF.

The gene calls are TRBV6-4 and TRBJ2-3; TCRdb indicates TRBD1, and absent DNA this call remains unverified. The germline V gene encodes CDR1 MRHNA and CDR2 SNTAGT. This CDR3 region has 15 residues. CDR3 amino acids: CASSESAGRTDTQYF.

V gene TRBV15 combines with J gene TRBJ2-1. This CDR3 spans 13 amino acids. CDR1 is LNHNV, CDR2 YYDKDF, per germline (reference sequence). CDR3 residues: CATSRDTANEQFF.

The CDR3 protein is CASSSSPGLLYEQYF. The V and J genes are TRBV7-2 and TRBJ2-7; TCRdb reports TRBD2, a call that lacks DNA to check it against. Germline-derived CDR1 and CDR2 are SGHTA and FQGNSA. The CDR3 consists of 15 residues.

The rearrangement joins TRBV21-1 to TRBJ2-1; TCRdb indicates TRBD1, and absent DNA this call remains unverified. TRBV21-1 is a documented pseudogene. This CDR3 is 15 amino acids long. The CDR3 spells CASSTSRDGHNEQFF.

The V and J genes are TRBV6-1 and TRBJ2-3; lacking DNA, the TRBD2 call made by TCRdb goes unchecked. The V gene's germline CDR1 is MNHNS and CDR2 SASEGT. This CDR3 region has 13 residues. CDR3 sequence reads: CASSEAGGDTQYF.

This chain links TRBV28 with TRBJ2-5. Germline lookup yields CDR1 MDHEN and CDR2 SYDVKM. The CDR3 sequence is 13 residues long. The CDR3 is CASSRPDKETQYF.

The chain links TRBV10-2 to TRBJ2-7. The length of the CDR3 is 14 residues. The V gene's germline CDR1 is WSHSY and CDR2 SAAADI. CDR3 residues: CASSWTSSNYEQYF.

The V call is TRBV20-1, the J call TRBJ1-5. This CDR3 region has 14 residues. Per germline, CDR1 DFQATT and CDR2 SNEGSKA (reference sequence). CDR3 loop: CSAARSYSNQPQHF.

J is TRBJ1-1 and V is TRBV7-9. Germline CDR1 and CDR2: SEHNR and FQNEAQ (reference sequence). The CDR3 is 16 amino acids. CDR3 sequence reads: CASSLVSAGSDTEAFF.